These 3 T cell receptor beta chains came from one sample sequenced in a study of cytomegalovirus exposure and HLA in healthy donors. The PCR used 60 Vbeta and 13 Jbeta primers. The assay was immunoSEQ multiplex PCR, and TCRdb's table has in-frame clones only and misses some. The sample records some 190,000 clones, 75% to 90% being singletons. The sequencing input was PBMCs. All receptors derive from a girl aged 5-17 years in good health and CMV-seropositive.

This clone was seen more than once but under ten times. This sequence joins TRBV5-1 and TRBJ2-7; D is possibly TRBD1 (5 bases). CDR1 and CDR2 (germline): SGHRS, YFSETQ. This CDR3 is built from 13 residues. V shed 8 bases and J shed 0 bases, with 12 bases lying between them. In DNA, the CDR3 is TGCGCCAGGATACAGGATAACTCCTACGAGCAGTACTTC. Amino acid sequence: CARIQDNSYEQYF. Full variable domain (missing parts from reference TRBV5-1 and TRBJ2-7): KAGVTQTPRYLIKTRGQQVTLSCSPISGHRSVSWYQQTPGQGLQFLFEYFSETQRNKGNFPGRFSGRQFSNSRSEMNVSTLELGDSALYLCARIQDNSYEQYFGPGTRLTVT.

The chain uses TRBV4-2 and TRBJ2-7; 9 bases are a match to TRBD1. With 4 bases clipped from V and 4 bases from J, the junction kept 5 bases outside the gene matches. CDR1 is LGHNA, CDR2 YNFKEQ, per germline. This CDR3 comprises 14 residues. CDR3 coding DNA: TGTGCCAGCAGCCCCGACAGGGGGTGGTACGAGCAGTACTTC. It yields the protein CASSPDRGWYEQYF.

To note about this clone: The sample contains more than one DNA sequence encoding this CDR3. The V gene is TRBV7-9, the J gene TRBJ2-7, with D possibly matching TRBD1 (5 bases). The V and J ends lost 3 bases and 6 bases respectively, with 15 bases between them. This CDR3 region has 14 residues. Germline assignment: CDR1 SEHNR and CDR2 FQNEAQ (reference sequence). The CDR3 here is CASSLGLGAGEQYF. The CDR3 DNA is TGTGCCAGCAGCTTGGGTCTAGGGGCTGGCGAGCAGTACTTC.